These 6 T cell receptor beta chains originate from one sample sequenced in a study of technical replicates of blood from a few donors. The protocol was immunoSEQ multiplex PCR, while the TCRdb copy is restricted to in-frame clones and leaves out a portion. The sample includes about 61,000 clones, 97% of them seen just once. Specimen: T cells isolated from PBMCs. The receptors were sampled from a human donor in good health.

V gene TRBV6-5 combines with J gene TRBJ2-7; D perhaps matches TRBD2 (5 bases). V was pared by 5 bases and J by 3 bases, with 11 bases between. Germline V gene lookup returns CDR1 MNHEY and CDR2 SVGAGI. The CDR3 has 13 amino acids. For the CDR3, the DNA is TGTGCCAGCAGTCCCGCCGGACTCTACGAGCAGTACTTC. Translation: CASSPAGLYEQYF.

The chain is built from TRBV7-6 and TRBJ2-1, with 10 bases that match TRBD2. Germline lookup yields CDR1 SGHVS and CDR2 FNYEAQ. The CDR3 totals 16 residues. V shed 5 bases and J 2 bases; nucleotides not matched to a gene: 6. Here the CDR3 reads CASSATGTSAYNEQFF. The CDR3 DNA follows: TGTGCCAGCAGCGCCACCGGGACTAGCGCCTACAATGAGCAGTTCTTC.

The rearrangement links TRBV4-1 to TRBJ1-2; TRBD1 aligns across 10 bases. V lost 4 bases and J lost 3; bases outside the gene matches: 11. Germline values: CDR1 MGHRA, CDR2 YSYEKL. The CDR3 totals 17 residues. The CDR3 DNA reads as TGCGCCAGCAGCCGCCCCCTTAGGACAGGGGGTTACTATGGCTACACCTTC. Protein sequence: CASSRPLRTGGYYGYTF.

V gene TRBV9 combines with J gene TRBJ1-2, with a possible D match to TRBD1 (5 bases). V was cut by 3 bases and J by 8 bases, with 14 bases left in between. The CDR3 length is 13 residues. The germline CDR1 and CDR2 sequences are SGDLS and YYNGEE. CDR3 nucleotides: TGTGCCAGCAGCGGATCAGGGATTGTGGGCTACACCTTC. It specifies CASSGSGIVGYTF.

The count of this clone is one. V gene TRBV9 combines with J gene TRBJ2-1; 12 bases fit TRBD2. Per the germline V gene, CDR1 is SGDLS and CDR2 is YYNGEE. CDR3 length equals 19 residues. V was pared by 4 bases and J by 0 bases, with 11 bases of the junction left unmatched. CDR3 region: CASSPLSASGGASYNEQFF. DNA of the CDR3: TGTGCCAGCAGCCCTCTCTCGGCTAGCGGGGGGGCCTCCTACAATGAGCAGTTCTTC. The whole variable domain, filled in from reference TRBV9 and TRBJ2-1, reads DSGVTQTPKHLITATGQRVTLRCSPRSGDLSVYWYQQSLDQGLQFLIQYYNGEERAKGNILERFSAQQFPDLHSELNLSSLELGDSALYFCASSPLSASGGASYNEQFFGPGTRLTVL.

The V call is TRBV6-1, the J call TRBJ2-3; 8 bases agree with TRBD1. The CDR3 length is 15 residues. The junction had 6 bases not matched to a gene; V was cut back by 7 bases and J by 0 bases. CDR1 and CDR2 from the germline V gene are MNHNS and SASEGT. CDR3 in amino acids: CASNRQGISTDTQYF. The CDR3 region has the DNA TGTGCCAGCAACAGACAGGGGATTAGCACAGATACGCAGTATTTT.